This T cell receptor (beta chain) was observed in a study of human thymus T cells. Clones were read by immunoSEQ multiplex PCR, and TCRdb kept only the in-frame ones, dropping some. The data show tens of thousands of clones, with roughly 96% seen just once and around 0.037% held by the top ten. The CDR3 sequence is 15 residues long. V lost 3 bases to trimming and J lost 2 bases, with 11 bases between them. Germline V gene sequence: CDR1 LNHDA, CDR2 SQIVND (reference sequence). From resections taken during corrective heart surgery, the thymus tissue was obtained. Healthy Finnish infants undergoing corrective surgery for congenital heart defects were used as donors. This clone has a handful of counts.

This sequence originates from a girl under three years old with a congenital heart defect but otherwise immunologically healthy. The chain recombines TRBV19 with TRBJ1-5; the D gene is possibly TRBD1 (5 bases). The specimen was thymus tissue. Here the CDR3 reads CASSINFRGNQPQHF. In nucleotides, the CDR3 is TGTGCCAGTAGTATCAACTTCAGGGGCAATCAGCCCCAGCATTTT.